Shown below are 25 T cell receptor beta chains from a single sample sequenced in a study of Tregs in tolerant kidney transplant recipients. The method was immunoSEQ multiplex PCR; TCRdb's version includes in-frame clones alone and lacks a portion of them. The sample consists of around 78,000 clones, roughly 90% of them appearing once. The sequences come from Tregs from blood, collected before the transplant. These receptors were taken from a human donor who received a combined kidney and bone marrow transplant.

V and J are TRBV9 and TRBJ2-7, with D hard to call. Germline CDR1 SGDLS, CDR2 YYNGEE. The CDR3 has 14 amino acids. The V and J ends lost 0 bases and 0 bases respectively, with 7 bases between them. CDR3 sequence reads: CASSVAVSSYEQYF. The CDR3 DNA is TGTGCCAGCAGCGTAGCGGTGAGCTCCTACGAGCAGTACTTC.

The V gene is TRBV7-3, the J gene TRBJ2-7; 9 nucleotides match TRBD1. Germline values: CDR1 SGHTA, CDR2 FQGTGA. The CDR3 consists of 18 residues. Germline trimming cut 2 bases from V and 2 bases from J; bases unmatched to any gene: 13. Written as DNA, the CDR3 is TGTGCCAGCAGCTTAGGTCCCGGGACAGGGAGGGAAACCTACGAGCAGTACTTC. It yields the protein CASSLGPGTGRETYEQYF.

The chain employs TRBV2 and TRBJ2-3, with 10 bases fitting TRBD2. Trimming cost V 4 bases and J 5 bases; bases outside gene matches: 3. The CDR3 covers 14 residues. Germline CDR1 SNHLY, CDR2 FYNNEI. The CDR3 bases are TGTGCCAGCAGTGTAGCGGGGGGAGGAGATACGCAGTATTTT. This translates into CASSVAGGGDTQYF.

This clone has a handful of counts. The chain combines TRBV7-3 with TRBJ1-4; D call uncertain. Trimming pared 5 bases from V and 3 bases from J, leaving 13 bases between. This CDR3 region has 15 residues. Germline CDR1 is SGHTA and CDR2 is FQGTGA. CDR3 sequence: CASSTFHGPNEKLFF. CDR3 bases: TGTGCCAGCAGCACCTTCCACGGTCCTAATGAAAAACTGTTTTTT.

The rearrangement links TRBV15 to TRBJ2-7, with D perhaps being TRBD1 or TRBD2 (5 bases each). CDR3 length equals 15 residues. Germline-derived CDR1 and CDR2 are LNHNV and YYDKDF (reference sequence). V shed 0 bases and J shed 0 bases, with 9 bases lying between them. In DNA form, the CDR3 reads TGTGCCACCAGCAGAGACGGGACGAGCTCCTACGAGCAGTACTTC. It codes for CATSRDGTSSYEQYF.

CDR3 sequence: CASSAGLAGGTDTQYF. The CDR3 nucleotides are TGTGCCAGCAGTGCCGGACTAGCGGGAGGAACAGATACGCAGTATTTT. V is TRBV2 and J is TRBJ2-3; TRBD2 agrees at 14 bases. The CDR3 runs 16 residues. Germline V gene lookup returns CDR1 SNHLY and CDR2 FYNNEI. J was trimmed by 3 bases and V by 4 bases; bases with no gene match: 3.

The V gene is TRBV7-3, the J gene TRBJ2-2; TRBD2 matches 8 bases. Germline V CDR1 and CDR2: SGHTA, FQGTGA. V trimming: 6 bases; J trimming: 3 bases; junction bases outside the gene matches: 12. The CDR3 consists of 17 residues. For the CDR3, the DNA is TGTGCCAGCAGTTATAACCTCCTAGCGGGTTACACCGGGGAGCTGTTTTTT. Its translation: CASSYNLLAGYTGELFF. The full variable domain, its missing parts supplied by reference TRBV7-3 and TRBJ2-2, is GAGVSQTPSNKVTEKGKYVELRCDPISGHTALYWYRQSLGQGPEFLIYFQGTGAADDSGLPNDRFFAVRPEGSVSTLKIQRTERGDSAVYLCASSYNLLAGYTGELFFGEGSRLTVL.

The genes are TRBV6-5 and TRBJ1-1; 12 bases line up with TRBD1. The CDR3 sequence is 15 residues long. Trimming removed 6 bases from V and 5 bases from J; junction bases left unmatched: 7. CDR1 is MNHEY, CDR2 SVGAGI, per germline. The CDR3 DNA follows: TGTGCCAGCAGATCCGGGACAGGGGGCAAAACTGAAGCTTTCTTT. Protein product: CASRSGTGGKTEAFF.

V is TRBV2 and J is TRBJ2-7; no clear D gene. CDR3 length: 11 amino acids. V was clipped by 4 bases and J by 3 bases, with 4 bases between them. The germline gives CDR1 SNHLY, CDR2 FYNNEI. CDR3 protein: CASSAFYEQYF. Here the CDR3 DNA reads TGTGCCAGCAGTGCCTTCTACGAGCAGTACTTC.

This clone was observed a single time. The chain is built from TRBV11-2 and TRBJ1-5; D remains ambiguous. The CDR3 extends over 13 amino acids. The germline V gene encodes CDR1 SGHAT and CDR2 FQNNGV. V was pared by 0 bases and J by 6 bases, with 6 bases between. The CDR3 DNA reads as TGTGCCAGCAGCTTAGATATACGTCAGCCCCAGCATTTT. This encodes CASSLDIRQPQHF.

V is TRBV5-1 and J is TRBJ2-5, with D unresolved. The CDR3 runs 12 residues. V shed 4 bases and J shed 7 bases, with 11 bases lying between them. In germline, CDR1 is SGHRS, CDR2 YFSETQ. CDR3 loop: CASSVSEGTQYF. The CDR3 region has the DNA TGCGCCAGCAGCGTCTCTGAAGGGACCCAGTACTTC.

The V and J genes are TRBV7-2 and TRBJ1-1, with TRBD1 matching over 7 bases. V gave up 5 bases and J gave up 6 bases; unmatched junction bases: 9. The CDR3 has 14 residues. Per germline, CDR1 SGHTA and CDR2 FQGNSA. This CDR3 reads CASSARQGLSEAFF. As DNA, the CDR3 is TGTGCCAGCAGCGCCCGACAGGGACTATCTGAAGCTTTCTTT.

The rearrangement links TRBV19 to TRBJ2-3; D ambiguous. From germline, CDR1 is LNHDA and CDR2 SQIVND (reference sequence). This CDR3 is 14 amino acids long. Trimming stripped 3 bases from V and 0 bases from J, with 7 bases between. The CDR3 DNA sequence: TGTGCCAGTAGTATTTCGAGAAGCACAGATACGCAGTATTTT. It is translated as CASSISRSTDTQYF. Combining the CDR3 with reference TRBV19 and TRBJ2-3 gives the whole variable domain DGGITQSPKYLFRKEGQNVTLSCEQNLNHDAMYWYRQDPGQGLRLIYYSQIVNDFQKGDIAEGYSVSREKKESFPLTVTSAQKNPTAFYLCASSISRSTDTQYFGPGTRLTVL.

V usage is TRBV28 and J usage is TRBJ2-3, with 13 nucleotides matching TRBD2. Germline CDR1 and CDR2: MDHEN and SYDVKM. The trim removed 10 bases at V and 3 bases at J, leaving 10 bases unmatched. The CDR3 spans 16 residues. CDR3 DNA sequence: TGTGCCACTCGGACTAGCGGGAGTAGGGGAACAGATACGCAGTATTTT. It encodes CATRTSGSRGTDTQYF.

The V gene is TRBV28, the J gene TRBJ2-7; 14 nucleotides agree with TRBD2. The CDR3 has 16 residues. V lost 6 bases and J lost 3; bases outside the gene matches: 7. In germline, CDR1 is MDHEN, CDR2 SYDVKM. Here the CDR3 reads CASRSTGLAGVYEQYF. The CDR3 region has the DNA TGTGCCAGCAGATCTACGGGACTAGCGGGAGTCTACGAGCAGTACTTC.

This clone was counted once. The chain has TRBV7-9 and TRBJ2-5; D is perhaps TRBD2 (6 bases). Looked up from germline, CDR1 is SEHNR and CDR2 is FQNEAQ (reference sequence). The CDR3 loop spans 17 amino acids. Trimming left V 2 bases short and J 2 bases short, with 18 bases between. CDR3 region: CASSLSRDSFLQETQYF. The CDR3 coding sequence is TGTGCCAGCAGCTTATCTCGGGACTCCTTCCTTCAAGAGACCCAGTACTTC.

The CDR3 DNA reads as TGCAGCGTTGAAGATATACTAGCGGGAGGGCCGACAACAGATACGCAGTATTTT. Translating gives CSVEDILAGGPTTDTQYF. The chain carries TRBV29-1 and TRBJ2-3; 13 nucleotides agree with TRBD2. Per germline, CDR1 SQVTM and CDR2 ANQGSEA. The CDR3 loop spans 18 amino acids. Unmatched junction bases numbered 9, after V lost 0 bases and J lost 3 bases.

About this clone: The sample has other DNA sequences that encode this CDR3 too. The rearrangement joins TRBV19 to TRBJ2-7; D might be TRBD1 (5 bases). Deletions cut 3 bases from V and 2 bases from J, with 11 bases between. The germline V gene has CDR1 LNHDA and CDR2 SQIVND (reference sequence). This CDR3 is 14 amino acids long. The CDR3: CASSIGQGTYEQYF. In DNA form, the CDR3 reads TGTGCCAGTAGTATCGGGCAGGGTACCTACGAGCAGTACTTC.

This chain links TRBV9 with TRBJ2-7; the match to TRBD1 covers 7 bases. CDR1 SGDLS and CDR2 YYNGEE come from the germline V gene. The CDR3 has 17 residues. V dropped 0 bases and J dropped 2; count of bases not matched to a gene: 11. CDR3 coding DNA: TGTGCCAGCAGCGTAGAAGGTTCATACAGGGGCACCTACGAGCAGTACTTC. Its translation is CASSVEGSYRGTYEQYF. Full variable domain (missing parts from reference TRBV9 and TRBJ2-7): DSGVTQTPKHLITATGQRVTLRCSPRSGDLSVYWYQQSLDQGLQFLIQYYNGEERAKGNILERFSAQQFPDLHSELNLSSLELGDSALYFCASSVEGSYRGTYEQYFGPGTRLTVT.

The V gene is TRBV19, the J gene TRBJ2-7; the match to TRBD2 covers 14 bases. This CDR3 has 17 amino acids. With 4 bases clipped from V and 2 bases from J, the junction kept 7 bases outside the gene matches. Germline V lookup: CDR1 LNHDA, CDR2 SQIVND (reference sequence). The CDR3 DNA reads TGTGCCAGTAGTACGGGACTAGCGGGAGTCTTACCCTACGAGCAGTACTTC. Translation: CASSTGLAGVLPYEQYF.

J is TRBJ1-4 and V is TRBV19; weak D call: TRBD1 (5 bases). Germline V gives CDR1 LNHDA, CDR2 SQIVND (reference sequence). Between the trimmed V and J ends, which lost 4 bases and 6 bases, there was a span of 9 bases. CDR3 size: 13 residues. CDR3: CASSNGGHEKLFF. The DNA of the CDR3 is TGTGCCAGTAGTAATGGGGGTCATGAAAAACTGTTTTTT.

This chain links TRBV28 with TRBJ2-7; 7 nucleotides agree with TRBD1. There are 11 residues in the CDR3. J was trimmed by 7 bases and V by 5 bases; bases with no gene match: 2. The germline CDR1 and CDR2 sequences are MDHEN and SYDVKM. The CDR3 reads CASSRGREQYF. The CDR3 coding sequence is TGTGCCAGCAGTAGGGGGCGGGAGCAGTACTTC.

The CDR3 coding sequence is TGCGCCAGCAGCGGGACGGGACAGACCTACGAGCAGTACTTC. This gives the protein CASSGTGQTYEQYF. The chain carries TRBV5-1 and TRBJ2-7; 7 bases line up with TRBD1. J lost 2 bases, V lost 4 bases, and 6 bases had no gene match. There are 14 residues in the CDR3. Germline V CDR1 and CDR2: SGHRS, YFSETQ.

The count of this clone is one. The chain combines TRBV2 with TRBJ2-5; 8 bases fit TRBD2. V lost 4 bases and J lost 1; bases outside the gene matches: 5. The CDR3 consists of 15 residues. The V gene's germline CDR1 is SNHLY and CDR2 FYNNEI. The CDR3 region has the DNA TGTGCCAGCAGTGTGGAAGCGGGAGTCCAAGAGACCCAGTACTTC. This codes for CASSVEAGVQETQYF.

About this clone: One end of the junction does not line up with germline, which may come from a read error. The chain carries TRBV7-7 and TRBJ2-2; D is uncertain. The germline V gene encodes CDR1 SSHAT and CDR2 FNYEAQ (reference sequence). The CDR3 has 14 residues. The CDR3 bases are TGTGCTAGCAGCTTTTCACTGGACACCGGGGAGCTGTTTTTT. Translation: CASSFSLDTGELFF.